Listed below are T cell receptor beta chains from one sample, sequenced in a study of blood T cells in healthy people across ages. One entry per CDR3 protein results from TCRdb running MiXCR on the 5' RACE reads. The repertoire holds 600,000 to 650,000 distinct CDR3 sequences, with roughly 50% as singletons. The sequencing sample was made of blood. These receptors were obtained from a man in his sixties in good health. The CDR3 runs from the conserved cysteine through the conserved F or W. A D gene is named only where the DNA matches it firmly. Size is stated for part of the rows, as once, few or many counts, or as a class when the clone is expanded.

j_gene: TRBJ2-5; v_gene: TRBV4-2; d_gene: .; abundance: .; CDR3aa: CASSQSKRYQETQYF; CDR3nt: TGTGCCAGCAGCCAATCCAAGCGGTACCAAGAGACCCAGTACTTC
j_gene: TRBJ1-2; v_gene: TRBV6-1; d_gene: .; abundance: .; CDR3aa: CASAGAFDGYTF; CDR3nt: TGTGCCAGCGCAGGGGCCTTCGATGGCTACACCTTC
j_gene: TRBJ1-2; v_gene: TRBV9; d_gene: .; abundance: .; CDR3aa: CASSVYTTGGYTF; CDR3nt: TGTGCCAGCAGCGTATACACGACGGGAGGCTACACCTTC
j_gene: TRBJ2-7; v_gene: TRBV10-3; d_gene: TRBD2; abundance: .; CDR3aa: CAIRDPGLAGTYEQYF; CDR3nt: TGTGCCATCAGAGACCCCGGACTAGCGGGGACCTACGAGCAGTACTTC
j_gene: TRBJ2-1; v_gene: TRBV20-1; d_gene: .; abundance: .; CDR3aa: CSASSTSSYNEQFF; CDR3nt: TGCAGTGCTAGTTCAACCAGCTCCTACAATGAGCAGTTCTTC
j_gene: TRBJ2-7; v_gene: TRBV10-3; d_gene: TRBD1; abundance: few; CDR3aa: CAISRQGVSYEQYF; CDR3nt: TGTGCCATCAGTCGACAGGGGGTCTCCTACGAGCAGTACTTC
j_gene: TRBJ1-2; v_gene: TRBV7-2; d_gene: .; abundance: .; CDR3aa: CASSLAGQRANYGYTF; CDR3nt: TGTGCCAGCAGCTTAGCGGGTCAGCGTGCTAACTATGGCTACACCTTC
j_gene: TRBJ1-2; v_gene: TRBV20-1; d_gene: TRBD1; abundance: .; CDR3aa: CSARDDRAGYGYTF; CDR3nt: TGCAGTGCTAGAGACGACAGGGCGGGGTATGGCTACACCTTC
j_gene: TRBJ1-6; v_gene: TRBV11-2; d_gene: TRBD1; abundance: .; CDR3aa: CASSPSGQGNSPLHF; CDR3nt: TGTGCCAGCAGTCCCTCCGGACAGGGAAATTCACCCCTCCACTTT
j_gene: TRBJ2-5; v_gene: TRBV3-1; d_gene: TRBD1; abundance: .; CDR3aa: CASSQVRAGGLKETQYF; CDR3nt: TGTGCCAGCAGCCAAGTTCGGGCAGGGGGCCTGAAGGAGACCCAGTACTTC
j_gene: TRBJ1-2; v_gene: TRBV10-2; d_gene: TRBD1; abundance: .; CDR3aa: CASSGTGAPYGYTF; CDR3nt: TGCGCCAGCTCCGGGACAGGGGCCCCCTATGGCTACACCTTC
j_gene: TRBJ2-1; v_gene: TRBV20-1; d_gene: .; abundance: few; CDR3aa: CSARDSGRAFDNEQFF; CDR3nt: TGCAGTGCTAGAGATAGCGGCAGGGCCTTTGACAATGAGCAGTTCTTC
j_gene: TRBJ1-1; v_gene: TRBV27; d_gene: TRBD1; abundance: .; CDR3aa: CASSAGDRGHTEAFF; CDR3nt: TGTGCCAGCAGTGCCGGGGACAGGGGGCACACTGAAGCTTTCTTT
j_gene: TRBJ1-5; v_gene: TRBV20-1; d_gene: .; abundance: .; CDR3aa: CSASRQISNQPQHF; CDR3nt: TGCAGTGCTAGCCGACAGATTAGCAATCAGCCCCAGCATTTT
j_gene: TRBJ2-3; v_gene: TRBV7-9; d_gene: .; abundance: few; CDR3aa: CASSSGQPVAQYF; CDR3nt: TGTGCCAGCAGCTCCGGACAGCCAGTCGCGCAGTATTTT
j_gene: TRBJ2-7; v_gene: TRBV9; d_gene: TRBD1; abundance: once; CDR3aa: CASSTGQGDHEQYF; CDR3nt: TGTGCCAGCAGCACGGGACAGGGGGACCACGAGCAGTACTTC
j_gene: TRBJ2-5; v_gene: TRBV4-2; d_gene: .; abundance: .; CDR3aa: CASSQTQGRETQYF; CDR3nt: TGTGCCAGCAGCCAGACGCAGGGTAGGGAGACCCAGTACTTC
j_gene: TRBJ2-5; v_gene: TRBV2; d_gene: .; abundance: .; CDR3aa: CASSGRRARGQETQYF; CDR3nt: TGTGCCAGCAGTGGCCGCCGGGCTCGGGGACAAGAGACCCAGTACTTC
j_gene: TRBJ2-5; v_gene: TRBV20-1; d_gene: TRBD1; abundance: few; CDR3aa: CSARDGQGLETQYF; CDR3nt: TGCAGTGCTAGAGACGGACAGGGGTTGGAGACCCAGTACTTC
j_gene: TRBJ2-7; v_gene: TRBV29-1; d_gene: .; abundance: few; CDR3aa: CSVIGSGNQRSYEQYF; CDR3nt: TGCAGCGTTATTGGGTCGGGGAATCAGCGGTCCTACGAGCAGTACTTC